The entry below gives a single T cell receptor (beta chain) sequence along with its context. The sample originates from a study of T cell responses to AZD1222 COVID-19 vaccine. Assay used: immunoSEQ multiplex PCR; TCRdb lists only in-frame clones, some missing. The data show 130,000 or so clones, with roughly 93% seen just once and roughly 7.2% held by the top ten. The V gene lost 7 bases and the J gene lost 4 bases, with 10 bases spanning the gap. CDR3 length equals 12 residues. Germline V CDR1 and CDR2: MDHEN, SYDVKM. The sequencing here drew on peripheral blood, taken on day 0 of AZD1222 vaccination. This rearrangement joins TRBV28 to TRBJ1-2; D not resolved. This receptor was obtained from an adult in good health. The CDR3 DNA is TGTGCCAGCATGGACCTTTCCTATGGCTACACCTTC. Its protein is CASMDLSYGYTF.